Here is one TCR beta chain with its context. The antigen is unknown. These data are taken from a study of the immune and genomic landscape of osteosarcoma. Study-level background: Most patients were poor-risk; roughly 67% had died. Approximately 77% presented with localized disease at diagnosis.

Study-level findings and limits: Compared with cold C1, the hot C3 cluster had higher, still-low clonality. Average productive clonality was more than 0.08, with a maximum of 0.3.

This table comes from immunoSEQ multiplex PCR, and its TCRdb copy is limited to in-frame clones, with some not included. The data show roughly 10,000 clones, 55% to 75% seen once. Osteosarcoma specimens were post-treatment primary, local recurrence and metastasis tumors from poor-prognosis patients. The sample was osteosarcoma tumor tissue from the lung. This sequence was found in a human donor with osteosarcoma.

CDR3 nucleotides: TGCGCCAGCAGTCAGGTAGGGTGGAACACTGAAGCTTTCTTT. Amino acid sequence: CASSQVGWNTEAFF. The chain carries TRBV23-1 and TRBJ1-1, with no clear D. TRBV23-1 is an ORF; its function is uncertain. V dropped 3 bases and J dropped 1 base, with 9 bases sitting between them. There are 14 residues in the CDR3.